The 25 T cell receptor beta chains below all came from one sample that was sequenced in a study of shared clonotypes between healthy human individuals (dated by TCRdb to 2018 to 2020). Library preparation used the immunoSEQ multiplex PCR assay. The table comes from immuneACCESS by way of TCRdb, which keeps in-frame sequences with V and J called. Part of the clones is missing from these tables; in studies checked, under half for an unresolved V gene and the rest for unknown reasons. This sample lists fewer than 130,000 clones; about 66% were detected once. The top ten clonotypes cover approximately 24% of the sample. Sequenced sample: memory CD8+ T cells sorted from blood. The sample's cell subset or site label, decoded: CD45RO+ cells pooled with CCR7-negative TemRA cells. These receptors were collected from a woman in her 30s in good health.

V gene TRBV29-1 combines with J gene TRBJ2-3; D remains unclear. The ends were cut back, 4 bases at V and 1 base at J, with 9 bases in the middle. Per the germline V gene, CDR1 is SQVTM and CDR2 is ANQGSEA. This CDR3 has 13 amino acids. CDR3 in DNA: TGCAGCGTTGGGGGTGGGGGCACAGATACGCAGTATTTT. Encoded protein: CSVGGGGTDTQYF.

Written as DNA, the CDR3 is TGTGCCAGCAGTAAACGGGGGGCCCAGCATTTT. Encoded protein: CASSKRGAQHF. This sequence joins TRBV6-6 and TRBJ1-5, with a weak D call TRBD1 (5 bases). CDR3 length: 11 amino acids. Germline CDR1 MNHNY, CDR2 SVGAGI (reference sequence). V was pared by 5 bases and J by 11 bases, with 10 bases between.

The chain combines TRBV19 with TRBJ2-1; D ambiguous. The CDR3 is made up of 14 amino acids. Germline values: CDR1 LNHDA, CDR2 SQIVND (reference sequence). Trimming shortened V by 1 base and J by 3 bases, and 7 bases separated the two germline ends. The CDR3 region is CASSIAIFYNEQFF. CDR3 DNA: TGTGCCAGTAGTATAGCGATCTTCTACAATGAGCAGTTCTTC.

The rearrangement links TRBV6-5 to TRBJ2-2, with 9 nucleotides matching TRBD2. V was clipped by 4 bases and J by 6 bases; unmatched bases: 9. CDR1 is MNHEY and CDR2 is SVGAGI in the germline V gene. The CDR3 sequence is 16 residues long. CDR3 sequence: CASSFGTSLVAGELFF. The DNA for the CDR3 is TGTGCCAGCAGTTTCGGGACTAGCCTTGTGGCCGGGGAGCTGTTTTTT.

The table lists this clone with a few counts. V usage is TRBV6-1 and J usage is TRBJ2-7; D ambiguous. Germline V gene sequence: CDR1 MNHNS, CDR2 SASEGT. V lost 3 bases and J lost 0, with 12 bases in between. This CDR3 is 15 amino acids long. CDR3 sequence (DNA): TGTGCCAGCAGTGATATTCGGGCAGCCTCCTACGAGCAGTACTTC. Its translation is CASSDIRAASYEQYF.

This chain joins TRBV4-1 and TRBJ2-7, with a tentative D call TRBD1 (5 bases). The CDR3 is made up of 11 amino acids. From germline, CDR1 is MGHRA and CDR2 YSYEKL. Trimming took 6 bases from V and 7 from J, leaving 10 bases between them. As DNA, the CDR3 is TGCGCCAGCAGTTATGGACAAGAGCAGTACTTC. Protein sequence: CASSYGQEQYF.

This chain uses TRBV5-1 with TRBJ2-7, with 10 bases lining up with TRBD2. The V gene's germline CDR1 is SGHRS and CDR2 YFSETQ. The CDR3 extends over 18 amino acids. With V trimmed by 4 bases and J by 1 base, 14 bases remained unmatched. The CDR3 loop reads CASSAGRLAGVGSYEQYF. CDR3 sequence (DNA): TGCGCCAGCAGCGCCGGAAGGCTAGCGGGAGTCGGGTCCTACGAGCAGTACTTC.

V is TRBV25-1 and J is TRBJ2-5, with 8 bases that match TRBD1. Germline values: CDR1 MGHDK, CDR2 SYGVNS. Losses at the gene ends were 3 bases for V and 4 bases for J; bases not matched to a gene: 16. The CDR3 spans 18 residues. The CDR3 protein is CASSDSGVAGGFAETQYF. The CDR3 bases are TGTGCCAGCAGTGACAGTGGAGTGGCAGGGGGCTTTGCAGAGACCCAGTACTTC. Combining the CDR3 with reference TRBV25-1 and TRBJ2-5 gives the whole variable domain EADIYQTPRYLVIGTGKKITLECSQTMGHDKMYWYQQDPGMELHLIHYSYGVNSTEKGDLSSESTVSRIRTEHFPLTLESARPSHTSQYLCASSDSGVAGGFAETQYFGPGTRLLVL.

The CDR3 sequence: CASSAWDRNNEQFF. CDR3 DNA sequence: TGTGCCAGCAGCGCATGGGACAGAAACAATGAGCAGTTCTTC. The chain combines TRBV7-9 with TRBJ2-1; 7 bases line up with TRBD1. Germline CDR1 is SEHNR and CDR2 is FQNEAQ (reference sequence). The CDR3 consists of 14 residues. V was clipped by 5 bases and J by 5 bases; unmatched bases: 6.

This chain uses TRBV5-1 with TRBJ1-1, with 8 bases that match TRBD1. Germline loops: CDR1 SGHRS, CDR2 YFSETQ. There are 16 residues in the CDR3. Germline trimming cut 4 bases from V and 0 bases from J; bases unmatched to any gene: 8. CDR3 DNA: TGCGCCAGCAGCCCCGGGACAGGCCACATGAACACTGAAGCTTTCTTT. This encodes CASSPGTGHMNTEAFF.

This clone has ten or more counts. The V call is TRBV11-2, the J call TRBJ1-4; 9 bases are shared with TRBD1. The V and J ends lost 5 bases and 6 bases, in that order; junction bases with no gene match: 7. Germline CDR1 and CDR2: SGHAT and FQNNGV. The CDR3 is 15 amino acids. CDR3 nucleotide sequence: TGTGCCAGCAGCCGACCGACAGGGGGATATGAAAAACTGTTTTTT. It translates to CASSRPTGGYEKLFF.

V and J are TRBV27 and TRBJ2-1; 8 nucleotides align to TRBD2. V gave up 5 bases and J gave up 2 bases; unmatched junction bases: 5. CDR3 length: 15 residues. Germline lookup yields CDR1 MNHEY and CDR2 SMNVEV (reference sequence). CDR3 in DNA: TGTGCCAGCAGTCCTGTAGCGGGACCCTACAATGAGCAGTTCTTC. Translated, it gives CASSPVAGPYNEQFF.

CDR3 loop: CAITDGSYNEQFF. CDR3 nucleotides: TGTGCCATCACGGACGGGTCTTACAATGAGCAGTTCTTC. The chain recombines TRBV2 with TRBJ2-1; D unclear. The CDR3 extends over 13 amino acids. Germline V gene data show CDR1 as SNHLY and CDR2 as FYNNEI. V was pared by 10 bases and J by 4 bases, with 14 bases between.

This chain joins TRBV28 and TRBJ2-7; a possible D gene is TRBD1 (5 bases). V was cut by 6 bases and J by 4 bases, with 16 bases left in between. Germline lookup yields CDR1 MDHEN and CDR2 SYDVKM. CDR3 length: 14 residues. DNA of the CDR3: TGTGCCAGCAGCGTCGTATCAGGGATTTACGAGCAGTACTTC. This codes for CASSVVSGIYEQYF.

This clone was counted at least ten times. V usage is TRBV6-1 and J usage is TRBJ2-7; 10 positions match TRBD1. J lost 1 base, V lost 4 bases, and 7 bases had no gene match. This CDR3 has 16 residues. Germline assignment: CDR1 MNHNS and CDR2 SASEGT. The CDR3 bases are TGTGCCAGCAGTGTTGACCGGGACAGGGGTTCCTACGAGCAGTACTTC. Amino acids: CASSVDRDRGSYEQYF.

The rearrangement joins TRBV5-1 to TRBJ2-5, with D uncertain. CDR3 length: 13 amino acids. The germline CDR1 and CDR2 sequences are SGHRS and YFSETQ. V shed 0 bases and J shed 5 bases, with 8 bases lying between them. CDR3 sequence: CASSLDRRETQYF. Written as DNA, the CDR3 is TGCGCCAGCAGCTTGGACAGACGGGAGACCCAGTACTTC.

The sample holds many counts of this clone. The chain recombines TRBV25-1 with TRBJ2-3; 7 positions agree with TRBD1. CDR3 length: 14 residues. The germline gives CDR1 MGHDK, CDR2 SYGVNS. V trimming: 4 bases; J trimming: 5 bases; junction bases outside the gene matches: 6. CDR3 in amino acids: CASSAPRQGDTQYF. The CDR3 DNA reads TGTGCCAGCAGTGCACCTAGACAGGGAGATACGCAGTATTTT.

V usage is TRBV5-4 and J usage is TRBJ2-7, with D perhaps matching TRBD2 (6 bases). Trimming took 4 bases from V and 2 from J, leaving 22 bases between them. CDR1 is SGHNT, CDR2 YYREEE, per germline (reference sequence). CDR3 size: 17 residues. The CDR3, as DNA: TGTGCCAGCAGCCTAAGATCGGGCGGCAGACTAGCCTACGAGCAGTACTTC. Protein sequence: CASSLRSGGRLAYEQYF.

To note about this clone: The identical CDR3 is also encoded by other nucleotide sequences in the sample. This chain uses TRBV5-6 with TRBJ2-1, with 8 bases identical to TRBD2. Germline V gene lookup returns CDR1 SGHDT and CDR2 YYEEEE. Unmatched junction bases numbered 1, after V lost 2 bases and J lost 0 bases. The CDR3 runs 15 residues. The CDR3 is CASSLSGSSYNEQFF. CDR3 DNA sequence: TGTGCCAGCAGCTTAAGCGGGAGCTCCTACAATGAGCAGTTCTTC.

The chain's CDR3 is CASTSAGGYEQYF. Written as DNA, the CDR3 is TGTGCCAGCACATCCGCGGGAGGCTACGAGCAGTACTTC. J is TRBJ2-7 and V is TRBV6-6; the match to TRBD2 covers 8 bases. The germline V gene has CDR1 MNHNY and CDR2 SVGAGI (reference sequence). CDR3 length: 13 amino acids. After removal of 7 bases from V and 3 bases from J, the junction contained 5 bases not matched to a gene.

The chain uses TRBV2 and TRBJ2-6; TRBD2 aligns across 8 bases. This CDR3 is built from 18 residues. V dropped 6 bases and J dropped 0; count of bases not matched to a gene: 10. The V gene's germline CDR1 is SNHLY and CDR2 FYNNEI. CDR3 region: CASRALAGGTSGANVLTF. The CDR3 DNA reads as TGTGCCAGCAGGGCCTTGGCGGGAGGCACCTCTGGGGCCAACGTCCTGACTTTC.

The rearrangement joins TRBV11-2 to TRBJ2-2; D remains ambiguous. Germline CDR1 and CDR2: SGHAT and FQNNGV. This CDR3 is 13 amino acids long. Deletions cut 4 bases from V and 1 base from J, with 4 bases between. Written as DNA, the CDR3 is TGTGCCAGCAGCTCAGGGAACACCGGGGAGCTGTTTTTT. This gives the protein CASSSGNTGELFF.

The chain has TRBV4-1 and TRBJ2-5; a weak D match, TRBD2 (6 bases). The CDR3 loop spans 15 amino acids. V was cut by 3 bases and J by 5 bases, with 16 bases left in between. Germline V CDR1 and CDR2: MGHRA, YSYEKL. The CDR3 DNA reads as TGCGCCAGCAGCCAGCAGGGACTTCCCCCGGAGACCCAGTACTTC. Translating gives CASSQQGLPPETQYF.

CDR3: CASGLLAYQETQYF. DNA for the CDR3: TGTGCCAGCGGGCTTCTAGCCTACCAAGAGACCCAGTACTTC. The chain links TRBV2 to TRBJ2-5, with D maybe TRBD2 (5 bases). The V gene lost 8 bases and the J gene lost 0 bases, with 13 bases spanning the gap. The CDR3 sequence is 14 residues long. In germline, CDR1 is SNHLY, CDR2 FYNNEI.

The chain recombines TRBV6-1 with TRBJ2-7; D is possibly TRBD1 (6 bases). Germline V gene sequence: CDR1 MNHNS, CDR2 SASEGT. The CDR3 spans 12 residues. V lost 10 bases and J lost 5, with 15 bases in between. The CDR3 here is CATERQDNEQYF. CDR3 sequence (DNA): TGTGCCACCGAAAGACAGGACAACGAGCAGTACTTC.